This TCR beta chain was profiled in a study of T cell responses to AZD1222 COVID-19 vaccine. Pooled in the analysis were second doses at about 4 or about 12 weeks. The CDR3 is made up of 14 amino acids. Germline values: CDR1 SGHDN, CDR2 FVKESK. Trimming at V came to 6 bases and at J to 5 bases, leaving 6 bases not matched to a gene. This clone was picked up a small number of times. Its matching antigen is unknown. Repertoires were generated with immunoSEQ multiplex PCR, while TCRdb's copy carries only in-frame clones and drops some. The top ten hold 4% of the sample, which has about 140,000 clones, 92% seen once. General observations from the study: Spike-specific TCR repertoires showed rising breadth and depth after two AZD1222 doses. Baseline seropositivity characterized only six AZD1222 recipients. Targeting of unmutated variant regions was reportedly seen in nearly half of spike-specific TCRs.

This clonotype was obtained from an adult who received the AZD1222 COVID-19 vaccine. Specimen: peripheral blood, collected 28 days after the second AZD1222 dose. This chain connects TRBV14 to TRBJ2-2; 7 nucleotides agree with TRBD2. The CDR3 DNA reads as TGTGCCAGCAGAGGGACTACCCCAACCGGGGAGCTGTTTTTT. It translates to CASRGTTPTGELFF.